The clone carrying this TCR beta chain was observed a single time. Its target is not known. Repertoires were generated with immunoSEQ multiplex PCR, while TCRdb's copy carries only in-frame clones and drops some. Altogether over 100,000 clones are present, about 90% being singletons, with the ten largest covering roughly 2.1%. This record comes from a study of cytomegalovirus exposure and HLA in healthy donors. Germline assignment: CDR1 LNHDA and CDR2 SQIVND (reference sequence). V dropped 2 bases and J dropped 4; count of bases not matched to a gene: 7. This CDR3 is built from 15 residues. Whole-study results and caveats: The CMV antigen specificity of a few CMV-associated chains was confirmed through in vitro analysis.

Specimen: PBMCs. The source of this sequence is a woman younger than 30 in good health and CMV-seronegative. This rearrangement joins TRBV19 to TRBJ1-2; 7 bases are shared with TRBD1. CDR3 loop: CASSITGTVSYGYTF. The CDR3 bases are TGTGCCAGTAGTATAACCGGGACAGTAAGCTATGGCTACACCTTC.